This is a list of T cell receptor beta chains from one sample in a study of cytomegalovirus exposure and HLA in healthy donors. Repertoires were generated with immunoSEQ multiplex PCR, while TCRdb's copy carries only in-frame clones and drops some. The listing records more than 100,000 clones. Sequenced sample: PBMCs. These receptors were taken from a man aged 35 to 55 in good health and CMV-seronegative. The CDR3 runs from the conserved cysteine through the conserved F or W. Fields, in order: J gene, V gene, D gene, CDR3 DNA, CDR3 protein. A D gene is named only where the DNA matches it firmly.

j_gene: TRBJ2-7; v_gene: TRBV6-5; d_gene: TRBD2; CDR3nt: TGTGCCAGCTCACAAGCGGGAGGTTCCGAGCAGTACTTC; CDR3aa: CASSQAGGSEQYF
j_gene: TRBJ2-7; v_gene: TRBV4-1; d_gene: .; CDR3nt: TGCGCCAGCAGCCAGGGCAGGGGGGCCAACTACGAGCAGTACTTC; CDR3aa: CASSQGRGANYEQYF
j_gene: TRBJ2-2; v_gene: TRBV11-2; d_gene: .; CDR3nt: TGTGCCAGCAGCCACAATAGGGGCGGGAACACCGGGGAGCTGTTTTTT; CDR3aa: CASSHNRGGNTGELFF
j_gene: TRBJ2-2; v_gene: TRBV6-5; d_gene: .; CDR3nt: TGTGCCAGCAAAAGGACAGTAGATCCCGGGGAGCTGTTTTTT; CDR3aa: CASKRTVDPGELFF
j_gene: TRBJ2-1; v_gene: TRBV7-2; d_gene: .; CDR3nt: TGTGCCAGCAGCTCCGGACTCCTGCGTGAGGAGTTCTTC; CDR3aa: CASSSGLLREEFF
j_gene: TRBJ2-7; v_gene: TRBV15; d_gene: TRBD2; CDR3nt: TGTGCCACCAGCCTCAGCGGGGACTCCTACGAGCAGTACTTC; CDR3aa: CATSLSGDSYEQYF
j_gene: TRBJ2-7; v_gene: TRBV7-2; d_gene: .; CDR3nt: TGTGCCAGCAGCTTAGACGGTATCACAGGATCAAGGGAGCAGTACTTC; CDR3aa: CASSLDGITGSREQYF
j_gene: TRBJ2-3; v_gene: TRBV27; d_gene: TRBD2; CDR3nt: TGTGCCAGCAGTTTGAGGGAGGGACCAGATACGCAGTATTTT; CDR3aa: CASSLREGPDTQYF
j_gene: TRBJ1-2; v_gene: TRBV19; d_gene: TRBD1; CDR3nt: TGTGCCAGTAGTCTCTGGACAGGGGCCGCGCTTACTACTAACTATGGCTACACCTTC; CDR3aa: CASSLWTGAALTTNYGYTF
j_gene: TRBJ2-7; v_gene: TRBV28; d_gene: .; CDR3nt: TGTGCCAGCAGTTTATCAGGGGCGGGTTACTACGAGCAGTACTTC; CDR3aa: CASSLSGAGYYEQYF
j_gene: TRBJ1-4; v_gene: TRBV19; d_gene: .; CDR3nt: TGTGCCACCGCGGGACGGCGAAATGAAAAACTGTTTTTT; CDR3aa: CATAGRRNEKLFF
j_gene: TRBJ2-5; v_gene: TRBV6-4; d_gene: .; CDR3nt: TGTGCCAGCAGTGGGAGTTTGGGAGAGACCCAGTACTTC; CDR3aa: CASSGSLGETQYF
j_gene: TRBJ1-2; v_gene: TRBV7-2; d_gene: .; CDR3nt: TGTGCCAGCAGCTTAGGGAGAGCAAACTATGGCTACACCTTC; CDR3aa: CASSLGRANYGYTF
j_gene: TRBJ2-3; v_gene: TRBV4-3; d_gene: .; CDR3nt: TGCGCCAGCAGCCAAGCTTGGGCTTCCGATACGCAGTATTTT; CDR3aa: CASSQAWASDTQYF
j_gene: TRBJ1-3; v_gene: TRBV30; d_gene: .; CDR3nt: TGTGCCTGGTTCAGGGAGGATAGAAACACCATATATTTT; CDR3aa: CAWFREDRNTIYF
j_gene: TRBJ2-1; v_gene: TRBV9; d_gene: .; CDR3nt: TGTGCCAGCAGCGGTCCCTACAGGTTCAATGAGCAGTTCTTC; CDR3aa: CASSGPYRFNEQFF
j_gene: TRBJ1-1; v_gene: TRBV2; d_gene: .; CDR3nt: TGTGCCAGCAGTTACAGGGTGGTGAACACTGAAGCTTTCTTT; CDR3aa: CASSYRVVNTEAFF
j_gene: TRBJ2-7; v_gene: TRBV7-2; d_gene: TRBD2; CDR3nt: TGTGCCAGCAGCTTATCCGGCGGGAGTTACGAGCAGTACTTC; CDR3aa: CASSLSGGSYEQYF
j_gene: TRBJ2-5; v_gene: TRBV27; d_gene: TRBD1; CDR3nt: TGTGCCAGTCAAGATGGCCAGACAGGGTTGGAGACCCAGTACTTC; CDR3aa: CASQDGQTGLETQYF
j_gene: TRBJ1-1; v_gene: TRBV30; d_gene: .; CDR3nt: TGTGCCTGGAGCGAGGGCCTGGTCACTGAAGCTTTCTTT; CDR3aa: CAWSEGLVTEAFF
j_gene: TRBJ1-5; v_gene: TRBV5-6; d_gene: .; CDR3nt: TGTGCCAGCAGCCTCGCGGGACGGTTTAGCAATCAGCCCCAGCATTTT; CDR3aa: CASSLAGRFSNQPQHF
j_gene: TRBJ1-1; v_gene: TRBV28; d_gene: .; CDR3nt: TGTGCCAGCAGTTTGTATAGGAACACTGAAGCTTTCTTT; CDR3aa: CASSLYRNTEAFF
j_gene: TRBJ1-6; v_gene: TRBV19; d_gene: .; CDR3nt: TGTGCCAGTAGTATAGCAGGGTTTGACTCACCCCTCCACTTT; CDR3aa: CASSIAGFDSPLHF
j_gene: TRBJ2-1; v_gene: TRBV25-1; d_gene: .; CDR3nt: TGTGCCAGCAGTGAATCAGACAATTGGTTCTTC; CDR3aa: CASSESDNWFF
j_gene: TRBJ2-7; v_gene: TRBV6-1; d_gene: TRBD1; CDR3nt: TGTGCCAGCAGTTTAGGGACAGGGGCCGAGCAGTACTTC; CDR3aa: CASSLGTGAEQYF
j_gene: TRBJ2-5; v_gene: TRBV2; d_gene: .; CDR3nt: TGTGCCAGCAGTGAGACTCGGCAGCGGGAGACCCAGTACTTC; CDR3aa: CASSETRQRETQYF
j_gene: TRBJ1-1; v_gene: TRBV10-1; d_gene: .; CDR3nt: TGCGCCAGCAGTGGGCAGCGGAACACTGAAGCTTTCTTT; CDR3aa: CASSGQRNTEAFF
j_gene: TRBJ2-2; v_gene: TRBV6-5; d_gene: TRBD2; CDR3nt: TGTGCCAGCAGTTACTCGACTAGCGGGAGTGGGGAGCTGTTTTTT; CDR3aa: CASSYSTSGSGELFF
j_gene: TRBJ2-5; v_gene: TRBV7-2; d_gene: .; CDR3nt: TGTGCCAGCAGCGAAGGGGCTACCCTCCAAGAGACCCAGTACTTC; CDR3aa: CASSEGATLQETQYF
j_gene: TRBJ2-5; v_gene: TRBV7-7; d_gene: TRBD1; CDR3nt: TGTGCCAGCAGCCCGGGGACAGGGGGACAAGAGACCCAGTACTTC; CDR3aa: CASSPGTGGQETQYF
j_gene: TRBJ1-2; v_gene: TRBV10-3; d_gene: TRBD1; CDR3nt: TGTGCCATCAGTGAGGACCAGGGGGCGAGATATGGCTACACCTTC; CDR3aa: CAISEDQGARYGYTF
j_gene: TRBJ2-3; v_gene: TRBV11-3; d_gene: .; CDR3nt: TGTGCCAGCAGCTTCGGGACTTCCTCTGAGGATACGCAGTATTTT; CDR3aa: CASSFGTSSEDTQYF
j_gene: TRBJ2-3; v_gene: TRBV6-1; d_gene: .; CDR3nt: TGTGCCAGCAGTCGGACAGACACAGATACGCAGTATTTT; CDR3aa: CASSRTDTDTQYF
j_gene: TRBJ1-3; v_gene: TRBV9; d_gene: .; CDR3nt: TGTGCCAGCAGCGCTGATGAAGTGCGCCCCTCTGGAAACACCATATATTTT; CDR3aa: CASSADEVRPSGNTIYF
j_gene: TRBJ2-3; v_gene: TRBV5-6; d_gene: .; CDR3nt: TGTGCCAGCAGCTTGGTAGAAGCAGATACGCAGTATTTT; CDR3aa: CASSLVEADTQYF
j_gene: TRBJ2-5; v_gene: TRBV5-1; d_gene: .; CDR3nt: TGCGCCAGCCAGACAACGGCAGGGCTAGCGAGACAGACCCAGTACTTC; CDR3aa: CASQTTAGLARQTQYF
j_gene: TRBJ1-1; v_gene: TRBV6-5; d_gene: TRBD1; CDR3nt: TGTGCCAGCAGTCGTGGACAGGTGAACACTGAAGCTTTCTTT; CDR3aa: CASSRGQVNTEAFF
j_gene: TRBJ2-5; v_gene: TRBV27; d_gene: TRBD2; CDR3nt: TGTGCCAGCAGTTCTCTAGCGGGAATGGAGACCCAGTACTTC; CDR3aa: CASSSLAGMETQYF
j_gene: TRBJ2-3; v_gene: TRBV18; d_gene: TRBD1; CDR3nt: TGTGCCAGCTCAAAGGCAGGGGGAACAGATACGCAGTATTTT; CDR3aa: CASSKAGGTDTQYF
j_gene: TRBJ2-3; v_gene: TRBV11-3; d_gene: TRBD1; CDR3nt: TGTGCCAGCAGCTCCGGACAGGTGGGCACAGATACGCAGTATTTT; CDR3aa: CASSSGQVGTDTQYF
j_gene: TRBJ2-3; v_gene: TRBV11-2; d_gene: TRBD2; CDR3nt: TGTGCCAGCAGCTTAGGGCTAGCGGGAAGCACAGATACGCAGTATTTT; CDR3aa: CASSLGLAGSTDTQYF
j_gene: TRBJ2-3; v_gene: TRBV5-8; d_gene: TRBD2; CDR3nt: TGTGCCAGCAGCTTTTTGAAGGCTAGCGGGAGCACAGATACGCAGTATTTT; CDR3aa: CASSFLKASGSTDTQYF
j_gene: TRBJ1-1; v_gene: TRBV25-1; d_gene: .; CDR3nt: TGTGCCAGCAGTGACGGACAGAAACCGAACACTGAAGCTTTCTTT; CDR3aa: CASSDGQKPNTEAFF
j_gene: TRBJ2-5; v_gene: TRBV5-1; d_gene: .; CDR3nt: TGCGCCAGCAGCTTGACTAGCCTCGGGACCCAGTACTTC; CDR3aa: CASSLTSLGTQYF
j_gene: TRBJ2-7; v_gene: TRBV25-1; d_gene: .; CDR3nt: TGTGCCAGCCGCCAGTGGGAGGAGTACGAGCAGTACTTC; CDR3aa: CASRQWEEYEQYF
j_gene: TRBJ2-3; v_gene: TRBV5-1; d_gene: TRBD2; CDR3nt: TGCGCCAGCAGCTTGGGGCCGGCGGGAGGGCCGGATACGCAGTATTTT; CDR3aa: CASSLGPAGGPDTQYF
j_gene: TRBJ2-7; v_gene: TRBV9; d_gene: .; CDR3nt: TGTGCCAGCAGCGTAGCTCCCGCCGGGACCTACGAGCAGTACTTC; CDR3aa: CASSVAPAGTYEQYF